These T cell receptor beta chains were read from a single sample in a study of CD8 T cells in Susac syndrome. TCRdb reprocessed the immunoSEQ multiplex PCR reads with MiXCR, giving one entry per CDR3 protein. The data contain around 270,000 distinct CDR3 sequences, almost 85% of them seen just once; the ten biggest clones take up around 0.2%. The sequenced sample consisted of CD8+ T cells from PBMCs. Source of these receptors: a human donor with multiple sclerosis. The CDR3 runs from the conserved cysteine through the conserved F or W. Each record gives: V gene, clone size, D gene, J gene, CDR3 DNA, CDR3 protein. A D gene is named only where the DNA matches it firmly. Size is omitted from some rows. Given values are once, few, many or a class for expanded clones.

TRBV4-2	NA	TRBD2	TRBJ2-1	TGTGCCAGCAGCCAGGGGTATGGCGGGAGCTCCTACAATGAGCAGTTCTTC	CASSQGYGGSSYNEQFF
TRBV7-6	NA	NA	TRBJ2-2	TGTGCCAGCAGATTTACAGGGTGGGACACCGGGGAGCTGTTTTTT	CASRFTGWDTGELFF
TRBV7-9	NA	TRBD2	TRBJ2-7	TGTGCCAGCAGCCATTTCCAGACTAGCGGGTTATACGAGCAGTACTTC	CASSHFQTSGLYEQYF
TRBV6-5	NA	NA	TRBJ1-1	TGTGCCAGCAGTTACTCGGGAGGGTCGAGCACTGAAGCTTTCTTT	CASSYSGGSSTEAFF
TRBV7-9	few	NA	TRBJ2-4	TGTGCCAGCAGCTCGACTCGAGGCCAAAACATTCAGTACTTC	CASSSTRGQNIQYF
TRBV5-6	NA	TRBD1	TRBJ2-4	TGTGCCAGCAGCTTTCGGGACAGGGGTCACCAATTGAAAAACATTCAGTACTTC	CASSFRDRGHQLKNIQYF
TRBV6-5	NA	TRBD2	TRBJ2-7	TGTGCCAGCAGTTACTCCACGGGAGCTCGAGCGGGATTTAGCGAGCAGTACTTC	CASSYSTGARAGFSEQYF
TRBV20-1	NA	NA	TRBJ2-7	TGCAGTGCTAGGGTACTACTCTACGAGCAGTACTTC	CSARVLLYEQYF
TRBV28	NA	NA	TRBJ1-1	TGTGCCAGCAGAGAACCAGGGAACACTGAAGCTTTCTTT	CASREPGNTEAFF
TRBV7-6	NA	NA	TRBJ2-3	TGTGCCCTCCGCCCCCCAAGCACAGATACGCAGTATTTT	CALRPPSTDTQYF
TRBV27	NA	TRBD1	TRBJ1-1	TGTGCCAGCAGTGCTCCACAGGGGTTGAACACTGAAGCTTTCTTT	CASSAPQGLNTEAFF
TRBV4-3	NA	NA	TRBJ1-1	TGCGCCAGCAGCCAAGTGGACAGCTCGAACACTGAAGCTTTCTTT	CASSQVDSSNTEAFF
TRBV28	NA	NA	TRBJ2-7	TGTGCCAGCAGTATTGATGGAACCCAACTCAACGAGCAGTACTTC	CASSIDGTQLNEQYF
TRBV4-3	NA	NA	TRBJ1-5	TGCGCCAGCAGCCAAGATCGGTCAGGGCCCAATCAGCCCCAGCATTTT	CASSQDRSGPNQPQHF
TRBV3-1	NA	NA	TRBJ1-1	TGTGCCAGCAGCCAAGTACGACCCGGGAACATCGCTGAAGCTTTCTTT	CASSQVRPGNIAEAFF
TRBV28	NA	NA	TRBJ2-2	TGTGCCAGCGCGCCGACGACTGAGAACACCGGGGAGCTGTTTTTT	CASAPTTENTGELFF
TRBV28	NA	NA	TRBJ1-2	TGTGCCAGCAACGTCCCTCTAGGTGCCTACACCTTC	CASNVPLGAYTF
TRBV12-3/TRBV12-4	NA	TRBD1	TRBJ1-1	TGTGCCAGCATCCCCCACCGGACAGGGGGGAAGGGGGACACTGAAGCTTTCTTT	CASIPHRTGGKGDTEAFF
TRBV10-3	NA	NA	TRBJ2-7	TGTGCCATCAGTGAACCGGGAGTAAGCTCCTACGAGCAGTACTTC	CAISEPGVSSYEQYF
TRBV7-9	NA	NA	TRBJ1-1	TGTGCCAGCAGCTTAGACTACGGCCAGAACACTGAAGCTTTCTTT	CASSLDYGQNTEAFF
TRBV28	once	TRBD2	TRBJ2-1	TGTGCCAGCAGTGCAACCTCGACTAGCGGGAGGGCCTACGATGAGCAGTTCTTC	CASSATSTSGRAYDEQFF
TRBV24-1	NA	TRBD1	TRBJ2-5	TGTGCCACCAGTGATGGGGACAGCCAAGAGACCCAGTACTTC	CATSDGDSQETQYF
TRBV27	NA	NA	TRBJ1-1	TGTGCCAGCCGACCCGGGGGGGTGAACACTGAAGCTTTCTTT	CASRPGGVNTEAFF
TRBV5-5	NA	TRBD1	TRBJ1-1	TGTGCCAGCAGCTCGAGGACAGGTAACATCGAAGCTTTCTTT	CASSSRTGNIEAFF
TRBV4-3	NA	NA	TRBJ1-1	TGCGCCAGCAGCCTCAGAGGAGGAAATGAAGCTTTCTTT	CASSLRGGNEAFF
TRBV11-2	once	TRBD2	TRBJ2-1	TGTGCCAGCAGCTTCTTAGCGGGAGGCTCCTCAAATGAGCAGTTCTTC	CASSFLAGGSSNEQFF
TRBV7-3	NA	NA	TRBJ1-3	TGTGCCAGCAGCGCGCCCCCGGAAAACACCATATATTTT	CASSAPPENTIYF
TRBV20-1	NA	TRBD2	TRBJ2-3	TGCAGTGCTAGAGACTATCTAGCGGCCACAGATACGCAGTATTTT	CSARDYLAATDTQYF
TRBV28	NA	NA	TRBJ2-5	TGTGCCAGCAGTCCCTGGGAGGAGACCCAGTACTTC	CASSPWEETQYF
TRBV30	few	NA	TRBJ1-1	TGTGCCTGGAGTGTCGAGGGACGGGCTGAAGCTTTCTTT	CAWSVEGRAEAFF
TRBV12-3/TRBV12-4	NA	TRBD2	TRBJ2-1	TGTGCCAGCAGTTTAAATAGCGGGACGGTCCCGTTACTTTACAATGAGCAGTTCTTC	CASSLNSGTVPLLYNEQFF
TRBV7-9	NA	NA	TRBJ1-5	TGTGCCAGCAGCTTAGATGGGGTGAATCAGCCCCAGCATTTT	CASSLDGVNQPQHF
TRBV9	NA	TRBD1	TRBJ2-7	TGTGCCAGCAGCGTAGGCGAAAGGCCGGGACAGGGGAGACGCGAGCAGTACTTC	CASSVGERPGQGRREQYF
TRBV7-6	NA	NA	TRBJ2-1	TGTGCCAGCAGCTTAACCGGGGCGGTAAATGAGCAGTTCTTC	CASSLTGAVNEQFF
TRBV20-1	NA	NA	TRBJ2-1	TGCAGTGCTAGAGTAAGTCTAGCATGGAGCTCCTACAATGAGCAGTTCTTC	CSARVSLAWSSYNEQFF
TRBV4-1	NA	NA	TRBJ2-1	TGCGCCAGCAGCCAAGACTACGACTCCTACAATGAGCAGTTCTTC	CASSQDYDSYNEQFF
TRBV6-5	NA	TRBD1	TRBJ1-1	TGTGCCAGCAGTTACACCCAGACCGGGACAGGGAGTTCGGTAGCTTTCTTT	CASSYTQTGTGSSVAFF
TRBV9	NA	NA	TRBJ2-7	TGTGCCAGCAGCGTGGGGGGGGCCGGAGAGAACGAGCAGTACTTC	CASSVGGAGENEQYF
TRBV5-4	NA	NA	TRBJ2-5	TGTGCCAGCAGCTCGGGGGACCACCAAGAGACCCAGTACTTC	CASSSGDHQETQYF
TRBV20-1	NA	NA	TRBJ2-1	TGCAGTGCTAGAGTGGCGGGGTTGTACAATGAGCAGTTCTTC	CSARVAGLYNEQFF
TRBV20-1	few	TRBD2	TRBJ2-7	TGCAGTGCACGACTAGCGGGAGGAAGGTACGAGCAGTACTTC	CSARLAGGRYEQYF
TRBV7-8	once	TRBD2	TRBJ2-1	TGTGCCAGCAGCACCCGAGAGCGGGAGAGCTCCTACAATGAGCAGTTCTTC	CASSTRERESSYNEQFF
TRBV7-8	NA	TRBD2	TRBJ2-1	TGTGCCGGAACCCCCGGGACTAGCCTCTACAATGAGCAGTTCTTC	CAGTPGTSLYNEQFF
TRBV30	NA	NA	TRBJ1-1	TGTGCCTGGAGTGCTGGACTCCTGAACACTGAAGCTTTCTTT	CAWSAGLLNTEAFF
TRBV5-6	once	NA	TRBJ1-4	TGTGCCAGCAGCGCACAGGGCTCATATAAAAAACTGTTTTTT	CASSAQGSYKKLFF